The 4 T cell receptor beta chains given below trace back to one sample, sequenced in a study of OX40 agonist ivuxolimab in advanced cancers. The method was immunoSEQ multiplex PCR; TCRdb's version includes in-frame clones alone and lacks a portion of them. The table lists tens of thousands of clones, about 88% of them singletons. The source was CD4+ or CD8+ T cells sorted from blood, collected in a trial of the OX40 agonist ivuxolimab. These receptors all stem from an adult with an advanced solid tumor such as melanoma, head and neck, liver or kidney cancer.

V usage is TRBV11-2 and J usage is TRBJ2-1; 7 bases line up with TRBD2. The germline gives CDR1 SGHAT, CDR2 FQNNGV. V lost 4 bases to trimming and J lost 2 bases; unmatched junction nucleotides: 2. This CDR3 spans 14 amino acids. The CDR3 loop is CASSYGGTYNEQFF. CDR3 DNA: TGTGCCAGCAGCTACGGGGGGACCTACAATGAGCAGTTCTTC.

V gene TRBV28 combines with J gene TRBJ1-2; 10 nucleotides align to TRBD1. CDR3 length equals 13 residues. Germline V CDR1 and CDR2: MDHEN, SYDVKM. V was clipped by 4 bases and J by 6 bases; unmatched bases: 2. The CDR3 nucleotides read TGTGCCAGCAGTTGGACAGGGGGAGATGGCTACACCTTC. It codes for CASSWTGGDGYTF.

The gene calls are TRBV14 and TRBJ1-1; the match to TRBD1 covers 11 bases. The CDR3 length is 15 residues. Germline values: CDR1 SGHDN, CDR2 FVKESK. V dropped 1 base and J dropped 4; count of bases not matched to a gene: 2. The chain's CDR3 is CASSQGGTGGTEAFF. CDR3 bases: TGTGCCAGCAGCCAAGGGGGGACAGGGGGCACTGAAGCTTTCTTT.

This clone was picked up one time. CDR3: CAISESRDRGDTQYF. The CDR3 coding sequence is TGTGCCATCAGTGAGTCGAGGGACAGGGGAGATACGCAGTATTTT. V gene TRBV10-3 combines with J gene TRBJ2-3, with 10 bases lining up with TRBD1. CDR1 is ENHRY, CDR2 SYGVKD, per germline. The CDR3 is 15 residues long. V shed 0 bases and J 5 bases; nucleotides not matched to a gene: 2.